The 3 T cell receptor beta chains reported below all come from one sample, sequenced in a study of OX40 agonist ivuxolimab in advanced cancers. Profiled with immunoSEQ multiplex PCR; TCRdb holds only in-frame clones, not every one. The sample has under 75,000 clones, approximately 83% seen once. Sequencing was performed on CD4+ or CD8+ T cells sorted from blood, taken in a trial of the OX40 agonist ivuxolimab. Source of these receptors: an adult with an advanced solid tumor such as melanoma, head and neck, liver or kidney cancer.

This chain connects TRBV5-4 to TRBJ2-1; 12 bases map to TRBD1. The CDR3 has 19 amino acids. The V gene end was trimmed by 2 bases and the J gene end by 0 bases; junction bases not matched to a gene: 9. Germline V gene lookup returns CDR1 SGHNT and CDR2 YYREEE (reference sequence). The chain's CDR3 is CASSFGTGGPSSSYNEQFF. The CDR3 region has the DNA TGTGCCAGCAGCTTCGGGACAGGGGGCCCCTCGAGCTCCTACAATGAGCAGTTCTTC.

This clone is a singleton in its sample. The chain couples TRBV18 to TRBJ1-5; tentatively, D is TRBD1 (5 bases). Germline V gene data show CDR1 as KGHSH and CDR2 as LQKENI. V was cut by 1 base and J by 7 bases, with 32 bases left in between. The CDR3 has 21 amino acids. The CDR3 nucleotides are TGTGCCAGCTCACCACAGGATGGGGGAGTACGGAGCCGGACCCCTAGCCAGCCCCAGCATTTT. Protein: CASSPQDGGVRSRTPSQPQHF.

The CDR3 spells CASSSLGAGEGDTQYF. The CDR3 bases are TGTGCCAGCAGCTCTCTGGGGGCAGGGGAGGGAGATACGCAGTATTTT. V and J are TRBV7-3 and TRBJ2-3; maybe TRBD2 (7 bases). CDR1 and CDR2 (germline): SGHTA, FQGTGA. Trimming took off 4 bases at V and 5 bases at J, with 19 bases between the two ends. The CDR3 totals 16 residues.